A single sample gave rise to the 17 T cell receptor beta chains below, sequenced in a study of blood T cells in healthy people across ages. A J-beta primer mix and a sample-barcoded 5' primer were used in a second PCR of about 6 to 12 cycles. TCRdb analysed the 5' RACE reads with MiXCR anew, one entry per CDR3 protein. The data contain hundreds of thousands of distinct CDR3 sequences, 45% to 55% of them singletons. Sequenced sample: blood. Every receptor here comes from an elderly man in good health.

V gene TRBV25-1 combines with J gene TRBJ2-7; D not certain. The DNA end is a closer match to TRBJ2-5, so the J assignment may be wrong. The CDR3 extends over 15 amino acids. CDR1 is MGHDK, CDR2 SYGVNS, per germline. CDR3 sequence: CASSESDSPVETQYF. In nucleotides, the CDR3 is TGTGCCAGCAGTGAATCCGACTCTCCCGTCGAGACCCAGTACTTC.

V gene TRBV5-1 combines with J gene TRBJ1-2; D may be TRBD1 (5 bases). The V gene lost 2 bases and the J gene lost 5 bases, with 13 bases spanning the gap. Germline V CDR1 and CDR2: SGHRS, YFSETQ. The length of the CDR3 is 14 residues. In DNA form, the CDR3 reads TGCGCCAGCAGCTTCGAGCTGAGGGGATATGGCTACACCTTC. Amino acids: CASSFELRGYGYTF.

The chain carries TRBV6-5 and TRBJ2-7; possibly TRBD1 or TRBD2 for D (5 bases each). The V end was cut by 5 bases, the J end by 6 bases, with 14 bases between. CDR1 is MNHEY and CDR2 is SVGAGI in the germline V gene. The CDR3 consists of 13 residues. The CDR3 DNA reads TGTGCCAGCAGTGACGGAATGAGGGGCGAGCAGTACTTC. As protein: CASSDGMRGEQYF.

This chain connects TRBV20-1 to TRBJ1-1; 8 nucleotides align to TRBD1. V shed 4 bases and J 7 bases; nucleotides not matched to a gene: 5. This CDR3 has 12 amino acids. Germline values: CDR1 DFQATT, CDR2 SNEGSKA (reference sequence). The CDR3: CSATKQGDEAFF. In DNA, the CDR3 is TGCAGTGCTACTAAACAGGGGGATGAAGCTTTCTTT.

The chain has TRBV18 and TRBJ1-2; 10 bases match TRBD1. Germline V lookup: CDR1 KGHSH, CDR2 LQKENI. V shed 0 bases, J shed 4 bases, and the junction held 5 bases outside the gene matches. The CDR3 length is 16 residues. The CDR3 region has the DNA TGTGCCAGCTCACCACCTCCGGGACAGGGGCCCTATGGCTACACCTTC. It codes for CASSPPPGQGPYGYTF.

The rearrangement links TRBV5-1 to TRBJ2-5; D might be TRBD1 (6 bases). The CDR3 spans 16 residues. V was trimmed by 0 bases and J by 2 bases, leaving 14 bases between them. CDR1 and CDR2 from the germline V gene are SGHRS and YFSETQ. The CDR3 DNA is TGCGCCAGCAGCTTGGGAGCCAGGGGTCTACAAGAGACCCAGTACTTC. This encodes CASSLGARGLQETQYF.

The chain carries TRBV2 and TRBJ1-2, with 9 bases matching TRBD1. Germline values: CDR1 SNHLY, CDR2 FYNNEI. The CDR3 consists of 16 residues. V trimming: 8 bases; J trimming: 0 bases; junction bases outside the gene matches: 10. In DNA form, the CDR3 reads TGTGCCAGCCCCGGACAGGGGACTCATCCTAACTATGGCTACACCTTC. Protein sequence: CASPGQGTHPNYGYTF.

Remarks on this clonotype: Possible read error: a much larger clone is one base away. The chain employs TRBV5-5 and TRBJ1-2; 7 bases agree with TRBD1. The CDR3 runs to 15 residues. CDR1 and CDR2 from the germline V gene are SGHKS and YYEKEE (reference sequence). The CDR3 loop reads CASSPTLGGNYDYTF. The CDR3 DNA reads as TGTGCCAGCAGCCCCACCCTAGGGGGCAACTATGACTACACCTTC.

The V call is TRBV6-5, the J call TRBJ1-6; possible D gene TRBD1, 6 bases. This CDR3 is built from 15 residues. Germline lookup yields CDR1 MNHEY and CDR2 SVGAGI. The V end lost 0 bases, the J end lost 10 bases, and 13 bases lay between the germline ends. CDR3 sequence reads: CASSYSDRRGSPLHF. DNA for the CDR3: TGTGCCAGCAGTTACTCGGACAGAAGGGGGTCACCCCTCCACTTT.

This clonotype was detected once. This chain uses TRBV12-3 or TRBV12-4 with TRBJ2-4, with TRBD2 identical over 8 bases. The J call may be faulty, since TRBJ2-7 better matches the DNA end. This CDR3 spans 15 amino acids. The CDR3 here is CASSLAGTRIHEQYF. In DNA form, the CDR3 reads TGTGCCAGCAGCCTTGCCGGGACTAGAATCCACGAGCAGTACTTC.

The CDR3 spells CASKLAGVETQYF. DNA for the CDR3: TGTGCCAGCAAGCTGGCGGGAGTGGAGACCCAGTACTTC. The chain links TRBV4-2 to TRBJ2-7, with TRBD2 matching 7 bases. TRBJ2-5 explains the end of the DNA better; the J call may be wrong. CDR1 LGHNA and CDR2 YNFKEQ come from the germline V gene. This CDR3 region has 13 residues.

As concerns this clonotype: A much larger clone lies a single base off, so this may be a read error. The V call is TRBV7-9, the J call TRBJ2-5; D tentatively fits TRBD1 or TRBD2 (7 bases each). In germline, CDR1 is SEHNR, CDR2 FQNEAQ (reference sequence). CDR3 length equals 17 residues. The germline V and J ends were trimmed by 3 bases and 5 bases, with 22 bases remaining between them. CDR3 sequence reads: CASSFGTARTRSETQYF. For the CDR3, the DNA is TGTGCCAGCAGCTTCGGGACAGCTAGGACTAGAAGCGAGACCCAGTACTTC. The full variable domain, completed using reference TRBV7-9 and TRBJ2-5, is DTGVSQNPRHKITKRGQNVTFRCDPISEHNRLYWYRQTLGQGPEFLTYFQNEAQLEKSRLLSDRFSAERPKGSFSTLEIQRTEQGDSAMYLCASSFGTARTRSETQYFGPGTRLLVL.

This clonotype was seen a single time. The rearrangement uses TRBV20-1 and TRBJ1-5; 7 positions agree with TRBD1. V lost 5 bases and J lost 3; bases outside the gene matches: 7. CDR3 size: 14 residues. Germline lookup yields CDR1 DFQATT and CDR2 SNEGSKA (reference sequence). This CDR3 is CSAPPGQINQPQHF. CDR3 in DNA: TGCAGTGCTCCACCGGGACAGATCAATCAGCCCCAGCATTTT.

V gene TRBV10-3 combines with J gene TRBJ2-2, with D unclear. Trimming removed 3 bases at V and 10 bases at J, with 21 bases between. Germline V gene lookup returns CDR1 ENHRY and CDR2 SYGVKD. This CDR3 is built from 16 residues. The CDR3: CAISDQDRRVISELFF. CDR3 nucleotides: TGTGCCATCAGTGACCAAGACCGGAGAGTCATTTCGGAGCTGTTTTTT.

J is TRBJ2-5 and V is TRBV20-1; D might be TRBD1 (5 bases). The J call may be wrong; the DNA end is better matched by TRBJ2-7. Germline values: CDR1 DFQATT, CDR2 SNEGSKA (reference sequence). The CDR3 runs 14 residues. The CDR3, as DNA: TGCAGTGCTTCACAAGGGGTAAACTCCTACGAGCAGTACTTC. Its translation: CSASQGVNSYEQYF.

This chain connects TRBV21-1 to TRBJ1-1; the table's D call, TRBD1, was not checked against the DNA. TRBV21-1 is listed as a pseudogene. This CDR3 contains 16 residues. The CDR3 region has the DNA TGTGCCAGCAGCAAAAAGGCCCCGACAGGGGATACTGAAGCTTTCTTT. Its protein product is CASSKKAPTGDTEAFF.

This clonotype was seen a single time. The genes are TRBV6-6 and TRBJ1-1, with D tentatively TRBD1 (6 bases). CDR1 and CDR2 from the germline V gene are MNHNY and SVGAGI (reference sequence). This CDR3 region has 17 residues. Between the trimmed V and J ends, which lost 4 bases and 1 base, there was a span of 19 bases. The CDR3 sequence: CASSWGPPGQRNTEAFF. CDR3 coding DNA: TGTGCCAGCAGTTGGGGCCCCCCCGGACAGAGGAACACTGAAGCTTTCTTT.